Listed here are 9 T cell receptor beta chains from one sample, sequenced in a study of response to subunit inactivated influenza vaccine (dated by TCRdb to 2016 to 2019). The library was made by RT-PCR. The sequencer listed for this sample is Illumina HiSeq 2500. The public reads were run again by TCRdb, first through fastp at Q25 and then through MiXCR, and only productive beta chains were kept. Under each unique CDR3 protein, matching rows form one entry showing the most common genes and DNA. The table for this sample lists about 160,000 distinct CDR3 sequences; 11% of them were counted only once. The leading ten clones occupy over 10% of the sample. Taken with the paper, the label for time point translates to: approximately 45 days after influenza vaccine administration. Sequenced here: non-naive T cells sorted from PBMCs, sampled about 40 days after vaccination. The cell subset or site label, read with the paper, signifies: memory T cell fraction. The origin of the receptors is a man aged 50-59 years who received an inactivated influenza vaccine. Donor details come from another sample of the same person, matched by shared clones.

This chain connects TRBV3-1 to TRBJ1-3; D is unclear. The CDR3 is 13 amino acids. CDR1 is LGHDT, CDR2 YNNKEL, per germline (reference sequence). V lost 8 bases and J 0 bases, leaving 8 bases between the germline ends. CDR3 in amino acids: CASRASSGNTIYF. The DNA for the CDR3 is TGTGCCAGCCGCGCCTCCTCTGGAAACACCATATATTTT.

This clonotype was counted at least ten times. The CDR3 sequence is CASSVGTGGFYEQFF. Written as DNA, the CDR3 is TGTGCCAGCAGCGTAGGGACAGGGGGGTTCTATGAGCAGTTCTTC. The V and J genes are TRBV9 and TRBJ2-1, with TRBD1 identical over 10 bases. V lost 0 bases and J lost 8; bases outside the gene matches: 5. This CDR3 is 15 amino acids long. Germline V gene sequence: CDR1 SGDLS, CDR2 YYNGEE.

As to this clonotype: The conserved closing phenylalanine or tryptophan is absent in this CDR3, likely reflecting a read error. This rearrangement joins TRBV20-1 to TRBJ2-1; 7 bases agree with TRBD2. The CDR3 covers 14 residues. Per germline, CDR1 DFQATT and CDR2 SNEGSKA (reference sequence). After removal of 3 bases from V and 13 bases from J, the junction contained 15 bases not matched to a gene. CDR3 in amino acids: CSARSRDYYNVQFY. The CDR3 DNA reads TGCAGTGCTAGGTCCAGGGACTACTACAATGTCCAGTTCTAC.

This clonotype was detected a few times. The chain recombines TRBV20-1 with TRBJ1-5, with TRBD1 as a possible D gene (6 bases). Germline CDR1 is DFQATT and CDR2 is SNEGSKA (reference sequence). Trimming stripped 3 bases from V and 0 bases from J, with 12 bases between. The CDR3 length is 15 residues. CDR3 in DNA: TGCAGTGCTAGGAGGGGGGGAAATAGCAATCAGCCCCAGCATTTT. Amino acid sequence: CSARRGGNSNQPQHF.

This clonotype was recorded a few times. The CDR3 loop reads CSARVHGQPANYGYTF. The CDR3 DNA reads as TGCAGTGCTAGAGTTCATGGACAGCCAGCTAACTATGGCTACACCTTC. The chain carries TRBV20-1 and TRBJ1-2, with TRBD1 as a possible D gene (6 bases). Per the germline V gene, CDR1 is DFQATT and CDR2 is SNEGSKA (reference sequence). Trimming stripped 1 base from V and 0 bases from J, with 15 bases between. This CDR3 spans 16 amino acids.

Worth noting for this clonotype: A much larger clonotype is one base distant, so this may be a read error. CDR3 sequence: CASSSLGTGELIF. In nucleotides, the CDR3 is TGTGCCAGCAGCTCGCTGGGCACCGGGGAGCTGATTTTT. The genes are TRBV7-9 and TRBJ2-2, with D tentatively TRBD2 (5 bases). CDR1 and CDR2 (germline): SEHNR, FQNEAQ (reference sequence). The CDR3 length is 13 residues.

This clonotype has more than one count but fewer than ten. The CDR3 spells CASSQDLGTRDTEAFF. For the CDR3, the DNA is TGTGCCAGCAGCCAAGATTTGGGAACCCGAGACACTGAAGCTTTCTTT. The chain joins TRBV4-2 to TRBJ1-1; D unresolved. Germline CDR1 LGHNA, CDR2 YNFKEQ. This CDR3 is 16 amino acids long. V was shortened by 0 bases and J by 3 bases, with 14 bases between the two germline ends.

This clonotype was seen more than once but under ten times. This chain links TRBV20-1 with TRBJ1-6; weak D call: TRBD1 (6 bases). V was cut by 1 base and J by 5 bases, with 9 bases left in between. CDR1 and CDR2 (germline): DFQATT, SNEGSKA (reference sequence). The length of the CDR3 is 14 residues. The CDR3 sequence is CSARVGADNSPLHF. CDR3 coding DNA: TGCAGTGCTAGAGTGGGGGCTGATAATTCACCCCTCCACTTT.

The sample holds many counts of this clonotype. The chain links TRBV7-2 to TRBJ2-7; 9 bases map to TRBD2. The V and J ends lost 3 bases and 6 bases, in that order; junction bases with no gene match: 6. The length of the CDR3 is 14 residues. Germline CDR1 is SGHTA and CDR2 is FQGNSA. The CDR3 DNA is TGTGCCAGCAGCTTCATAGCGGGAGAGGGCGAGCAGTACTTC. It yields the protein CASSFIAGEGEQYF.